These 8 T cell receptor beta chains were sequenced from one sample in a study of Graves' ophthalmopathy and Graves' hyperthyroidism. RNA transcripts served as template for amplifying TCR beta CDR3 sequences. RT-PCR in the first round used HTBI primers; a second-round multiplex PCR followed. TCRdb used MiXCR to reprocess the multiplex PCR reads, holding one entry per CDR3 protein. This sample carries over a million distinct CDR3 sequences, 35% to 45% of them seen once, and the ten largest clones take 11%. The sample comprised peripheral blood or thyroid tissue (not recorded which). The receptor set was obtained from an adult man with Graves' hyperthyroidism.

This chain uses TRBV4-1 with TRBJ2-7; TRBD2 matches at 8 bases. CDR3 length: 14 residues. Germline CDR1 reads MGHRA; CDR2 reads YSYEKL. With 4 bases clipped from V and 7 bases from J, the junction kept 9 bases outside the gene matches. The CDR3 here is CASSPTGGAGEQYF. CDR3 in DNA: TGCGCCAGCAGCCCCACCGGGGGGGCCGGTGAGCAGTACTTC.

Many counts were recorded for this clonotype. V is TRBV14 and J is TRBJ2-5; D is undetermined. The CDR3 has 12 amino acids. With 2 bases removed from V and 7 bases from J, the gap between germline ends came to 8 bases. CDR1 and CDR2 (germline): SGHDN, FVKESK. The CDR3 DNA sequence: TGTGCCAGCAGCCAAACGTTTGTGACCCAGTACTTC. This sequence encodes CASSQTFVTQYF. Full variable domain (remainder filled in from reference TRBV14 and TRBJ2-5): EAGVTQFPSHSVIEKGQTVTLRCDPISGHDNLYWYRRVMGKEIKFLLHFVKESKQDESGMPNNRFLAERTGGTYSTLKVQPAELEDSGVYFCASSQTFVTQYFGPGTRLLVL.

This clonotype was detected many times. This sequence joins TRBV9 and TRBJ2-7; D is ambiguous. The CDR3 covers 12 residues. Trimming shortened V by 0 bases and J by 4 bases, and 5 bases separated the two germline ends. Germline V gene data show CDR1 as SGDLS and CDR2 as YYNGEE. CDR3 residues: CASSVAGYEQYF. CDR3 nucleotide sequence: TGTGCCAGCAGCGTAGCCGGGTACGAGCAGTACTTC.

This chain connects TRBV7-9 to TRBJ1-6, with D unclear. The V end lost 10 bases, the J end lost 6 bases, and 16 bases lay between the germline ends. The CDR3 runs 14 residues. The germline V gene encodes CDR1 SEHNR and CDR2 FQNEAQ (reference sequence). The CDR3 sequence is CANSYGDLNSPLHF. The DNA of the CDR3 is TGTGCCAACAGTTACGGAGACCTTAATTCACCCCTCCACTTT.

Turning to this clonotype: This may be a read error: a much more frequent sequence differs by one nucleotide. This chain joins TRBV6-5 and TRBJ2-2; D is ambiguous. Germline values: CDR1 MNHEY, CDR2 SVGAGI. Trimming removed 5 bases from V and 4 bases from J, with 11 bases in between. This CDR3 region has 14 residues. The CDR3 region has the DNA TGTGCCAGCAGTCGACCAGGTTCCACCGGGGAGCTGTTTTTT. Protein: CASSRPGSTGELFF.

For this clonotype: One end of the junction varies from germline; a read error may be responsible. The DNA for the CDR3 is TGTGCCAGCAGCTCGCAGGCACAGGACTTC. This sequence encodes CASSSQAQDF. The chain carries TRBV7-9 and TRBJ2-5; D is perhaps TRBD1 (5 bases). Germline CDR1 and CDR2: SEHNR and FQNEAQ (reference sequence). The CDR3 spans 10 residues.

For the CDR3, the DNA is TGTGCCACCTGGAAGACCGGGGAGCTGTTTTTT. Translation gives CATWKTGELFF. V gene TRBV10-3 combines with J gene TRBJ2-2; no firm D call. Deletions cut 10 bases from V and 5 bases from J, with 8 bases between. The CDR3 is 11 residues long. Per the germline V gene, CDR1 is ENHRY and CDR2 is SYGVKD.

The V call is TRBV9, the J call TRBJ2-3; tentative D call: TRBD2 (5 bases). CDR3 length: 15 amino acids. Between the trimmed V and J ends, which lost 2 bases and 1 base, there was a span of 11 bases. Per the germline V gene, CDR1 is SGDLS and CDR2 is YYNGEE. CDR3 amino acids: CASSVGVRRTDTQYF. CDR3 bases: TGTGCCAGCAGCGTGGGAGTTCGGCGCACAGATACGCAGTATTTT.